This TCR beta chain derives from a study of regulatory T cells in long-lasting Graves disease (dated by TCRdb to the early 2020s). Looking at the study overall: Patients with newly diagnosed Graves' disease had been on antithyroid drugs for under 3 months. The study was conducted in China and was registered as a clinical trial. A total of around 35 samples were covered by TCR sequencing, comprising approximately 13 persistent and 20 or so newly diagnosed Graves' disease patients. Peripheral blood TCR sequencing and RNA sequencing compared persistent Graves' disease patients with newly diagnosed Graves' disease patients.

In its sample, this clonotype was seen many times. Its specific antigen is unknown. No base qualities exist here, and no much larger clone lies one base off it. The germline V and J ends show losses of 0 bases and 1 base respectively, and no gene match explains 7 bases of the junction. Per the germline V gene (reference sequence), SEHNR is the CDR1 and FQNEAQ is the CDR2. The CDR3 contains 17 residues, cysteine and phenylalanine counted. CDR3 DNA is the only sequence kept; it has 51 bases, read in frame from the first base. The time point label here, explained by the study, means: newly diagnosed GD, antithyroid drugs for less than 3 months. RNA was extracted from PBMCs in TRIzol for both TCR sequencing and RNA sequencing. The diagnosis of Graves' disease followed American Thyroid Association guidelines. The patients came from an endocrinology department in Xi'an, China. From each patient, around 9 milliliters of peripheral blood was collected into an EDTA anticoagulant tube. Ficoll Paque Plus density gradient separation was used to isolate PBMCs, and no further T cell sorting was done. An Agilent 2100 Bioanalyzer and agarose gel were used to assess RNA quality, and a NanoDrop 2000 was used to measure RNA concentration.

Results the study describes overall, beyond this receptor: Compared with newly diagnosed patients, persistent Graves' disease patients had lower TCR Shannon entropy and fewer highly expanded clones, which suggests clonal expansion. The small sample size was acknowledged by the authors as a limitation that may reduce accuracy. Patients with persistent disease shared more public clonotypes (approximately 2,500) than newly diagnosed patients did (around 930). Peripheral blood alone was examined, since thyroid tissue, which constituted the primary lesion, could not be accessed. Sequencing and analysis were limited to the TCR beta chain. Preferential use of TRBV28, TRBJ1-2 and TRBJ2-5 was observed in persistent disease, whereas TRBV20-1 and TRBJ2-1 were favored in newly diagnosed disease.

Library preparation used multiplex PCR. The instrument was an Illumina HiSeq 4000. TCR beta libraries were built with iRepertoire HTBI primers and Arm-PCR amplification of CDR3 regions. PCR products were gel purified before sequencing. In the paper's pipeline: Across samples, approximately 68 TRBV and 12 to 15 TRBJ segments were identified and used for gene usage analysis of CDR3 amino acid clonotypes. COPE and FqMerger were used to merge filtered high-quality paired reads into contigs. Contigs were aligned with BLAST to IMGT TRBV, TRBD and TRBJ reference genes, and CDR3 was defined per IMGT. Highly expanded clones were defined as clonotypes with a frequency above 0.1%. Repertoire diversity was measured by Shannon entropy, and V-J evenness by the Gini coefficient. Clonotypes shared by more than one individual were considered public. TCRdb trimmed the raw reads at Q25, called clones with MiXCR and kept productive beta chains. CDR3 protein sequences are deduplicated, and each keeps its most common genes and DNA. Here the V and J calls rest on TCRdb's processing, not on the authors' analysis. The sample yields about 370,000 distinct CDR3 sequences; roughly a sixth were counted once. 22% of the sample goes to the ten largest clones.

This clonotype was sampled from a female donor with Graves disease. Source: peripheral blood mononuclear cells (PBMCs), taken at new diagnosis, from a patient treated with antithyroid drugs. The chain uses TRBV7-9 and TRBJ2-3, and TRBD1 matches 7 of the central bases. The CDR3 here reads CASSLAPTGFGTDTQYF. The sequenced DNA is TGTGCCAGCAGCTTAGCCCCGACAGGGTTCGGCACAGATACGCAGTATTTT.